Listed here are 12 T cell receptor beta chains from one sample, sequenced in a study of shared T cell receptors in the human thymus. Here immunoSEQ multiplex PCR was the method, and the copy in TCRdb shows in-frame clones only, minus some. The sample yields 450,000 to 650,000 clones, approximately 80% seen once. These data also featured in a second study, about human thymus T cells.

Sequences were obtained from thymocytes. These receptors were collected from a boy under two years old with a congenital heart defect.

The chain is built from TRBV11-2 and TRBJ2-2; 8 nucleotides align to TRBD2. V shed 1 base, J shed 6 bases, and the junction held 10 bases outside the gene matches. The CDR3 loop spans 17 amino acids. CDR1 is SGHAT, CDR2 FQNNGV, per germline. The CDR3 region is CASSLGSAGGRAGELFF. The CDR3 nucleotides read TGTGCCAGCAGCTTAGGCTCGGCGGGAGGACGGGCCGGGGAGCTGTTTTTT.

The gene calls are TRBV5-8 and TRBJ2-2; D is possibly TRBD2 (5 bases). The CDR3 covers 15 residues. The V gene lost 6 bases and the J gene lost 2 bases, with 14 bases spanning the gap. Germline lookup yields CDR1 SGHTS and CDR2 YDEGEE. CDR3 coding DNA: TGTGCCAGCACCAGTGAGGCTAGCAACACCGGGGAGCTGTTTTTT. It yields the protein CASTSEASNTGELFF.

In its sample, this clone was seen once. CDR3 loop: CASSLGERSKNTGELFF. The DNA of the CDR3 is TGTGCCAGCAGTTTAGGCGAGCGGTCGAAGAACACCGGGGAGCTGTTTTTT. The chain combines TRBV28 with TRBJ2-2, with a weak D call TRBD2 (5 bases). This CDR3 has 17 amino acids. CDR1 and CDR2 from the germline V gene are MDHEN and SYDVKM. Trimming stripped 2 bases from V and 1 base from J, with 14 bases between.

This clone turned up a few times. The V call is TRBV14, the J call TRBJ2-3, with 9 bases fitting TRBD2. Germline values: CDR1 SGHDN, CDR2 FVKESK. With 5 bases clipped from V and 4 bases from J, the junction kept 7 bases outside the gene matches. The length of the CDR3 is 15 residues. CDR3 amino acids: CASSDAGGRADTQYF. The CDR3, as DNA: TGTGCCAGCAGCGACGCGGGAGGGCGCGCAGATACGCAGTATTTT.

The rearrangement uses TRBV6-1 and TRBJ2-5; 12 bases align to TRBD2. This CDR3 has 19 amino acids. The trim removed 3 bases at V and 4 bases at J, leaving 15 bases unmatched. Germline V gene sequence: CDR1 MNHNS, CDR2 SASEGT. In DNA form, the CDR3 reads TGTGCCAGCAGTGAGCTGTCTTGGACTAGCGGGAAGGTGGGAGAGACCCAGTACTTC. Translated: CASSELSWTSGKVGETQYF.

This chain's CDR3 is CASRSGTVYEQYF. CDR3 bases: TGTGCCAGCAGATCCGGGACAGTCTACGAGCAGTACTTC. The genes are TRBV28 and TRBJ2-7; 7 bases are shared with TRBD1. The V gene's germline CDR1 is MDHEN and CDR2 SYDVKM. V lost 6 bases, J lost 3 bases, and 5 bases stayed unmatched. There are 13 residues in the CDR3.

The CDR3 is CASSLSKAGAYEQYF. The CDR3 bases are TGTGCCAGCAGCTTGTCGAAAGCGGGGGCCTACGAGCAGTACTTC. This rearrangement joins TRBV5-5 to TRBJ2-7; 8 bases fit TRBD2. Per the germline V gene, CDR1 is SGHKS and CDR2 is YYEKEE (reference sequence). The CDR3 length is 15 residues. With V trimmed by 1 base and J by 2 bases, 5 bases remained unmatched. The full variable domain, in which reference TRBV5-5 and TRBJ2-7 provide the parts outside the CDR3, is DAGVTQSPTHLIKTRGQQVTLRCSPISGHKSVSWYQQVLGQGPQFIFQYYEKEERGRGNFPDRFSARQFPNYSSELNVNALLLGDSALYLCASSLSKAGAYEQYFGPGTRLTVT.

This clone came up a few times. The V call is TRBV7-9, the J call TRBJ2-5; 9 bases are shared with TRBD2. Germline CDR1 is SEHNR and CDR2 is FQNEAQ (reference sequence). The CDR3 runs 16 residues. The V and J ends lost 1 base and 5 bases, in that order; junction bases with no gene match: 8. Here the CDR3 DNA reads TGTGCCAGCAGCTTAGTGGTAGCGGGAGTTCGCGAGACCCAGTACTTC. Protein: CASSLVVAGVRETQYF.

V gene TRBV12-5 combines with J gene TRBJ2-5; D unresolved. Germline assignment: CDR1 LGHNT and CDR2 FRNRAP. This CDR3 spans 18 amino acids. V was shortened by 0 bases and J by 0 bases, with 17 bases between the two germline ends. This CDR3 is CASGLVTKHRWYQETQYF. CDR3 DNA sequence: TGTGCTAGTGGTTTGGTAACCAAACACCGTTGGTACCAAGAGACCCAGTACTTC.

In nucleotides, the CDR3 is TGTGCCAGCCAAGGGACAGGGGTAATCCCCGGGGAGCTGTTTTTT. Amino acid sequence: CASQGTGVIPGELFF. The V call is TRBV27, the J call TRBJ2-2; 10 bases line up with TRBD1. The length of the CDR3 is 15 residues. The germline V gene has CDR1 MNHEY and CDR2 SMNVEV (reference sequence). Trimming at V came to 8 bases and at J to 6 bases, leaving 9 bases not matched to a gene.

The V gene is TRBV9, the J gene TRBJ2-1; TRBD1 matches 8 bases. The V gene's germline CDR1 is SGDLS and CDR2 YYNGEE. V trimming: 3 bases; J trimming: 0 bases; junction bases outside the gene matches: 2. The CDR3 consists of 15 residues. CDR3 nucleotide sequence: TGTGCCAGCAGCGACAGGGGGAGCTCCTACAATGAGCAGTTCTTC. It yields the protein CASSDRGSSYNEQFF.

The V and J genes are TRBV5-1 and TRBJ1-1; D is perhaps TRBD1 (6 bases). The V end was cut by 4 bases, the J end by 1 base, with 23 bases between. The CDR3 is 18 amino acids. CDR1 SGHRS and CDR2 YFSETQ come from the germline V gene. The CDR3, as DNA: TGCGCCAGCAGCATTAGGGGGGGGGCCAGGGCTGCGAACACTGAAGCTTTCTTT. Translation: CASSIRGGARAANTEAFF.